This is a list of T cell receptor beta chains from one sample in a study of blood T cells in healthy people across ages. TCRdb re-called the 5' RACE reads with MiXCR, one entry per CDR3 protein. Here the sample spans around 1.5 million distinct CDR3 sequences, about 43% being singletons. The sequenced sample was blood. The receptors were gathered from a woman younger than 30 in good health. Both conserved end residues are part of each CDR3. D genes are given only for firm matches. Some rows mark clone size as missing; the rest say once, few, many or name a class of expanded clone.

>.|.|TRBJ2-5|TRBV3-1
CASSVFPSQETQYF
TGTGCCAGCAGCGTATTCCCCTCCCAAGAGACCCAGTACTTC
>few|.|TRBJ2-1|TRBV4-1
CASSRGLPGGVYNEQFF
TGCGCCAGCAGTCGAGGGCTCCCCGGCGGGGTCTACAATGAGCAGTTCTTC
>few|TRBD2|TRBJ2-1|TRBV12-3/TRBV12-4
CASSLRGGPTEQFF
TGTGCCAGCAGTCTGCGGGGGGGCCCCACAGAGCAGTTCTTC
>.|TRBD1|TRBJ2-1|TRBV9
CASSVRPGTGGSSYNEQFF
TGTGCCAGCAGCGTAAGACCCGGGACAGGGGGTTCCAGCTACAATGAGCAGTTCTTC
>few|TRBD2|TRBJ2-7|TRBV3-1
CASSDGGRASYEQYF
TGTGCCAGCAGCGATGGAGGGAGGGCCTCCTACGAGCAGTACTTC
>.|TRBD2|TRBJ2-5|TRBV12-3/TRBV12-4
CASSVLREGRRETQYF
TGTGCCAGCAGTGTTTTGAGGGAGGGCCGAAGGGAGACCCAGTACTTC
>.|TRBD1|TRBJ1-2|TRBV7-2
CASRKGQGALYGYTF
TGTGCCAGCAGGAAAGGACAGGGGGCCCTCTATGGCTACACCTTC
>few|TRBD1|TRBJ1-2|TRBV6-1
CASSDVPQGNYGYTF
TGTGCCAGCAGTGACGTCCCACAGGGGAACTATGGCTACACCTTC
>.|TRBD2|TRBJ2-3|TRBV13
CASSLGLAGSGRYF
TGTGCCAGCAGCTTAGGACTAGCGGGCTCGGGGCGGTATTTT
>.|TRBD2|TRBJ2-5|TRBV4-1
CASSQTSGGTQETQYF
TGCGCCAGCAGCCAAACTAGCGGGGGGACTCAAGAGACCCAGTACTTC
>few|.|TRBJ1-2|TRBV15
CATSRGLGDGYTF
TGTGCCACCAGCAGAGGCCTCGGGGATGGCTACACCTTC
>.|.|TRBJ2-1|TRBV20-1
CSVHPREQFF
TGCAGTGTTCACCCGAGGGAGCAGTTCTTC
>.|.|TRBJ2-5|TRBV2
CARIFGPLKETQYF
TGTGCCAGAATCTTCGGGCCTCTAAAGGAGACCCAGTACTTC
>once|TRBD2|TRBJ2-3|TRBV12-3/TRBV12-4
CASSSITSGSTDTQYF
TGTGCCAGCAGTTCCATAACTAGCGGCAGCACAGATACGCAGTATTTT
>.|.|TRBJ2-1|TRBV7-7
CASGSDRLGDEQFF
TGTGCTAGCGGCTCGGACAGGCTAGGGGATGAGCAGTTCTTC
>.|.|TRBJ1-1|TRBV21-1
CASSKGGRNTEAFF
TGTGCCAGCAGCAAAGGGGGAAGGAACACTGAAGCTTTCTTT
>.|.|TRBJ2-7|TRBV5-1
CASSWGSTDVFYEQYF
TGCGCCAGCAGCTGGGGATCGACAGATGTTTTCTACGAGCAGTACTTC
>few|.|TRBJ1-2|TRBV10-3
CAISVQEESDGYTF
TGTGCCATCAGTGTTCAGGAGGAATCGGATGGCTACACCTTC
>few|TRBD1|TRBJ2-5|TRBV11-2
CASSEGQEETQYF
TGTGCCAGCAGCGAAGGACAGGAAGAGACCCAGTACTTC
>few|.|TRBJ2-3|TRBV21-1
CASSKVQKKGSNTDTQYF
TGTGCCAGCAGCAAAGTACAAAAAAAGGGATCAAACACAGATACGCAGTATTTT
>.|.|TRBJ2-6|TRBV20-1
CSARRGGTGANVLTF
TGCAGTGCTAGGAGGGGCGGTACGGGGGCCAACGTCCTGACTTTC
>few|.|TRBJ1-4|TRBV29-1
CSVLDGAPDEKLFF
TGCAGCGTACTTGATGGGGCCCCGGATGAAAAACTGTTTTTT
>few|TRBD1|TRBJ1-4|TRBV4-1
CASREEDRDGEKLFF
TGCGCCAGCAGAGAAGAGGACAGGGATGGCGAAAAACTGTTTTTT
>.|TRBD2|TRBJ2-7|TRBV9
CASSGLADRSAPYEQYF
TGTGCCAGCAGCGGACTAGCGGATAGAAGCGCCCCCTACGAGCAGTACTTC
>.|.|TRBJ1-1|TRBV28
CASSLRRGKNTEAFF
TGTGCCAGCAGTCTTCGTCGGGGGAAGAACACTGAAGCTTTCTTT
>.|TRBD1|TRBJ2-3|TRBV6-2/TRBV6-3
CASSRGQPYTDTQYF
TGTGCCAGCTCAAGGGGACAGCCATACACAGATACGCAGTATTTT